This T cell receptor beta chain was sequenced in a study of T cell responses to AZD1222 COVID-19 vaccine. CDR3 length equals 14 residues. CDR1 and CDR2 from the germline V gene are MDHEN and SYDVKM. Trimming took 10 bases from V and 1 from J, leaving 13 bases between them. Clones were read by immunoSEQ multiplex PCR, and TCRdb kept only the in-frame ones, dropping some. The sample lists approximately 200,000 clones, almost 95% seen once, with roughly 9.2% in the top ten. The receptor comes from an adult in good health. The sample in question was peripheral blood, obtained on day 0 of AZD1222 vaccination. The chain employs TRBV28 and TRBJ2-2; perhaps TRBD2 as D (6 bases). As DNA, the CDR3 is TGTGCCACCTCGTGGGGAGGGAACACCGGGGAGCTGTTTTTT. Amino acid sequence: CATSWGGNTGELFF.